Below, 8 T cell receptor beta chains from the same sample are listed, as sequenced in a study of blood T cell repertoires in COVID-19. Produced via immunoSEQ multiplex PCR; TCRdb's table is partial and in-frame only. The sample carries approximately 88,000 clones, around 76% recorded once. Sequences were obtained from peripheral blood. The receptors were sampled from a woman older than 75 with active or convalescent COVID-19.

CDR3 region: CASPQGWTGELFF. The CDR3 nucleotides read TGTGCCAGTCCACAGGGGTGGACCGGGGAGCTGTTTTTT. The genes are TRBV6-5 and TRBJ2-2; 7 nucleotides match TRBD1. The CDR3 spans 13 residues. Germline CDR1 and CDR2: MNHEY and SVGAGI. V trimming: 9 bases; J trimming: 5 bases; junction bases outside the gene matches: 6.

The V and J genes are TRBV18 and TRBJ1-1; 10 bases align to TRBD1. Germline assignment: CDR1 KGHSH and CDR2 LQKENI. This CDR3 is 16 amino acids long. Trimming at V came to 2 bases and at J to 0 bases, leaving 3 bases not matched to a gene. Written as DNA, the CDR3 is TGTGCCAGCTCACCATTCGGACAGGGGGTGAACACTGAAGCTTTCTTT. Its translation is CASSPFGQGVNTEAFF.

The chain is built from TRBV14 and TRBJ1-6; no firm D call. Germline-derived CDR1 and CDR2 are SGHDN and FVKESK. This CDR3 has 13 amino acids. V was pared by 5 bases and J by 8 bases, with 10 bases between. The CDR3 nucleotides read TGTGCCAGCAGCGGCACACGGGATTCACCCCTCCACTTT. It encodes CASSGTRDSPLHF. Drawing the rest from reference TRBV14 and TRBJ1-6, the complete variable domain is EAGVTQFPSHSVIEKGQTVTLRCDPISGHDNLYWYRRVMGKEIKFLLHFVKESKQDESGMPNNRFLAERTGGTYSTLKVQPAELEDSGVYFCASSGTRDSPLHFGNGTRLTVT.

This chain connects TRBV6-5 to TRBJ2-1; 7 nucleotides agree with TRBD2. The CDR3 sequence is 16 residues long. Germline assignment: CDR1 MNHEY and CDR2 SVGAGI. The junction had 13 bases not matched to a gene; V was cut back by 4 bases and J by 7 bases. CDR3 sequence reads: CASSSPWERGLNEQFF. CDR3 sequence (DNA): TGTGCCAGCAGTTCCCCCTGGGAGCGGGGCCTAAATGAGCAGTTCTTC.

The chain combines TRBV27 with TRBJ2-3; the D gene is possibly TRBD2 (7 bases). This CDR3 region has 16 residues. Germline CDR1 is MNHEY and CDR2 is SMNVEV (reference sequence). Trimming took 2 bases from V and 5 from J, leaving 17 bases between them. CDR3: CASSLTGGRVGDTQYF. Written as DNA, the CDR3 is TGTGCCAGCAGTTTAACCGGGGGGCGAGTGGGAGATACGCAGTATTTT.

The chain links TRBV9 to TRBJ1-4; 10 bases are shared with TRBD1. V gave up 4 bases and J gave up 7 bases; unmatched junction bases: 4. Germline lookup yields CDR1 SGDLS and CDR2 YYNGEE. This CDR3 is built from 14 residues. The CDR3 loop reads CASSYGTGAEKLFF. The DNA of the CDR3 is TGTGCCAGCAGCTACGGGACAGGGGCTGAAAAACTGTTTTTT.

The J gene is TRBJ2-2, the V gene TRBV2, with TRBD2 as a possible D gene (5 bases). CDR1 and CDR2 from the germline V gene are SNHLY and FYNNEI. CDR3 length: 14 amino acids. Trimming pared 8 bases from V and 7 bases from J, leaving 17 bases between. CDR3 coding DNA: TGTGCCAGCCAGAGTGGAGCGGCCCACGGGGAGCTGTTTTTT. Translating gives CASQSGAAHGELFF.

V and J are TRBV28 and TRBJ2-7, with 8 bases aligning to TRBD1. V lost 5 bases and J lost 2; bases outside the gene matches: 11. The V gene's germline CDR1 is MDHEN and CDR2 SYDVKM. The CDR3 sequence is 16 residues long. This CDR3 reads CASSLPPGQAAYEQYF. The CDR3 bases are TGTGCCAGCAGTCTCCCACCGGGACAGGCGGCCTACGAGCAGTACTTC.